This passage covers 10 T cell receptor delta chains from one sample sequenced in a study of gamma-delta chains in newborns, infants, children. TCRdb used CATT to re-call clones from the reads. Among 9,500 to 13,000 delta-chain clones listed, around 8.8% were seen once. Material: blood. The receptors come from a child who was a newborn, infant or young child, either healthy, febrile or measles-vaccinated (not recorded which).

Details on this clone: Other DNA variants within this sample encode the same CDR3. The J gene is TRDJ1, the V gene TRDV2; 8 bases fit TRDD3. Trimming took 2 bases from V and 2 from J; bases not matched to a gene: 3. Germline values: CDR1 GEAIGNYY, CDR2 EKD. CDR3 length: 14 amino acids. CDR3 bases: TGTGCCTGTGACAACTGGGGGCGAACCGATAAACTCATCTTT. Residues: CACDNWGRTDKLIF.

The chain has TRDV2 and TRDJ2, with 11 positions matching TRDD3. Assignment of the J gene here rests on matching the DNA to germline, because TCRdb gives none. This CDR3 contains 19 residues. J was trimmed by 0 bases and V by 0 bases; bases with no gene match: 8. Germline V gene sequence: CDR1 GEAIGNYY, CDR2 EKD. CDR3 DNA sequence: TGTGCCTGTGACACCGAAGGTCTGGGGGATACTACTTTGACAGCACAACTCTTCTTT. It translates to CACDTEGLGDTTLTAQLFF.

The J gene is TRDJ2, the V gene TRDV2, with D tentatively TRDD3 (6 bases). CDR3 length: 17 amino acids. V dropped 0 bases and J dropped 0 bases, with 13 bases sitting between them. From germline, CDR1 is GEAIGNYY and CDR2 EKD. Written as DNA, the CDR3 is TGTGCCTGTGACACCGTGGGGGCCCTAACTTTGACAGCACAACTCTTCTTT. Translation: CACDTVGALTLTAQLFF.

This clone appeared a few times. One junction end disagrees with the germline gene, perhaps due to a read error. This chain uses TRDV2 with TRDJ1, with a possible D match to TRDD3 (5 bases). Germline V gene lookup returns CDR1 GEAIGNYY and CDR2 EKD. The CDR3 is 16 residues long. The CDR3, as DNA: TGTGCCTGTGACGCAATACCCGCCAAGGGGGCCGATAGACTCATCTTT. Amino acid sequence: CACDAIPAKGADRLIF.

The sample holds a few counts of this clone. V gene TRDV2 combines with J gene TRDJ3, with 9 bases matching TRDD3. The CDR3 length is 18 residues. V lost 0 bases to trimming and J lost 1 base; unmatched junction nucleotides: 3. Germline loops: CDR1 GEAIGNYY, CDR2 EKD. For the CDR3, the DNA is TGTGCCTGTGACACCGGGGGATACTGGTCCTGGGACACCCGACAGATGTTTTTC. Its translation is CACDTGGYWSWDTRQMFF.

V usage is TRDV2 and J usage is TRDJ1; 8 nucleotides match TRDD3. CDR1 GEAIGNYY and CDR2 EKD come from the germline V gene. J gave up 0 bases and V 3 bases, and 8 bases lay outside the gene matches. The CDR3 spans 16 residues. CDR3 loop: CACDVLGAPYTDKLIF. Here the CDR3 DNA reads TGTGCCTGTGACGTACTGGGGGCCCCTTACACCGATAAACTCATCTTT.

This clone was detected only a few times. The gene calls are TRDV2 and TRDJ1; D perhaps matches TRDD3 (6 bases). The CDR3 is 18 amino acids. Germline V gene lookup returns CDR1 GEAIGNYY and CDR2 EKD. Trimming left V 1 base short and J 5 bases short, with 25 bases between. The CDR3 region has the DNA TGTGCCTGTGACACAGTGGGGGGAAGAGCCCTCCAGAGGGATAAACTCATCTTT. It yields the protein CACDTVGGRALQRDKLIF.

This clone showed up just a few times. Within the sample, other DNA sequences also encode this same CDR3. This sequence joins TRDV2 and TRDJ1, with D hard to call. Trimming took 0 bases from V and 0 from J, leaving 13 bases between them. Germline values: CDR1 GEAIGNYY, CDR2 EKD. The CDR3 is made up of 16 amino acids. This chain's CDR3 is CACDTVGVPYTDKLIF. CDR3 DNA sequence: TGTGCCTGTGACACCGTAGGGGTACCGTACACCGATAAACTCATCTTT.

The V and J genes are TRDV2 and TRDJ3; TRDD3 matches at 9 bases. The CDR3 runs to 19 residues. The germline V gene encodes CDR1 GEAIGNYY and CDR2 EKD. V was pared by 2 bases and J by 0 bases, with 7 bases of the junction left unmatched. CDR3 DNA: TGTGCCTGTGACATTCTACTGGGGGACAGCTCCTGGGACACCCGACAGATGTTTTTC. Translation gives CACDILLGDSSWDTRQMFF.

This clone was found a few times. V and J are TRDV2 and TRDJ3; 8 bases match TRDD3. Germline V CDR1 and CDR2: GEAIGNYY, EKD. V trimming: 1 base; J trimming: 0 bases; junction bases outside the gene matches: 7. This CDR3 is 19 amino acids long. CDR3 region: CACDTLGDSISWDTRQMFF. CDR3 in DNA: TGTGCCTGTGACACGCTGGGGGACTCGATCTCCTGGGACACCCGACAGATGTTTTTC.